This T cell receptor beta chain was recovered during a study of blood T cell repertoires in COVID-19. This clone was found a few times. Sequenced by immunoSEQ multiplex PCR; TCRdb stores in-frame clones only, minus some. There are about 240,000 clones in the sample; around 83% occur only once, and approximately 9.4% lies in the top ten. The CDR3 length is 15 residues. Trimming pared 0 bases from V and 9 bases from J, leaving 15 bases between. In germline, CDR1 is MNHEY, CDR2 SVGAGI. This chain connects TRBV6-5 to TRBJ2-1, with D possibly TRBD1 on 6 matching bases. The material sequenced was peripheral blood. The TCR comes from a woman older than 75 with acute or convalescent COVID-19. The CDR3 is CASSYSQGLTGEQFF. CDR3 sequence (DNA): TGTGCCAGCAGTTACTCTCAGGGGTTGACGGGTGAGCAGTTCTTC.